Here is one T cell receptor (beta chain) with its context. Antigen specificity is unknown. V was shortened by 4 bases and J by 6 bases, with 16 bases between the two germline ends. Looked up from germline, CDR1 is WNHNN and CDR2 is SYGVQD (reference sequence). The length of the CDR3 is 14 residues. The entry originates in a study of T cells in Graves' hyperthyroidism and ophthalmopathy. Together with thyroid ultrasound, orbital computed tomography, serum thyroxine and TRAb, clinical symptoms were used for diagnoses. General study results and limits: Ophthalmopathy prediction by the model preceded onset by a median about 6.5 months.

The TCR beta CDR3 regions underwent amplification using RNA transcripts as the source. The HTBI primer set served for first-round RT-PCR of the TCR CDR3. MiXCR, run by TCRdb on the multiplex PCR reads, gives a single entry per CDR3 protein. Among over 650,000 distinct CDR3 sequences listed, over 40% were seen once. The specimen sequenced was peripheral blood or thyroid tissue (not recorded which). The gene calls are TRBV10-1 and TRBJ2-7, with a tentative D call TRBD2 (6 bases). This clonotype originated in an adult man with Graves' disease, either hyperthyroidism or ophthalmopathy (not recorded which). The CDR3 sequence: CASSARPLAAEQYF. The CDR3 DNA follows: TGCGCCAGCAGTGCTAGGCCACTAGCTGCCGAGCAGTACTTC.